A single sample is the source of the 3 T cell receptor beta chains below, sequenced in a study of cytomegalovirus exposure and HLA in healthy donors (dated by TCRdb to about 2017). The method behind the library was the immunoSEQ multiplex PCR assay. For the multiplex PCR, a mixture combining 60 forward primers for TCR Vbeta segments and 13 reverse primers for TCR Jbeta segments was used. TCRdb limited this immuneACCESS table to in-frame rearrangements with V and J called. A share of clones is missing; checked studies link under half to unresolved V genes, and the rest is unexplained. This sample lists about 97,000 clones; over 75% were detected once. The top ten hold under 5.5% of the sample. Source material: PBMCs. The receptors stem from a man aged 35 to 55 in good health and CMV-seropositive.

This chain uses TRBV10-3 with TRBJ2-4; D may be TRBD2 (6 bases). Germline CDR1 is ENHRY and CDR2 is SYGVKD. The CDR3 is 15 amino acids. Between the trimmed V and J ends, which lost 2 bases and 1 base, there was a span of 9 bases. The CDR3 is CAISEERVAKNIQYF. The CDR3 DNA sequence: TGTGCCATCAGTGAGGAGCGGGTGGCCAAAAACATTCAGTACTTC.

CDR3 nucleotides: TGTGCCAGCAGCCCGCTACAGGGGTATCAGCCCCAGCATTTT. Its protein product is CASSPLQGYQPQHF. The rearrangement joins TRBV6-5 to TRBJ1-5; 7 bases fit TRBD1. The germline gives CDR1 MNHEY, CDR2 SVGAGI. Germline trimming cut 6 bases from V and 5 bases from J; bases unmatched to any gene: 7. There are 14 residues in the CDR3.

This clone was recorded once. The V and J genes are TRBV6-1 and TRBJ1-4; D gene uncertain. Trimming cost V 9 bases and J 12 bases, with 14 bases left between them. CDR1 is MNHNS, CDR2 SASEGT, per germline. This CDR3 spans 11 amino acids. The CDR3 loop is CASYRGFELFF. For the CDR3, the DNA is TGTGCCAGTTACCGCGGTTTTGAACTGTTTTTT.